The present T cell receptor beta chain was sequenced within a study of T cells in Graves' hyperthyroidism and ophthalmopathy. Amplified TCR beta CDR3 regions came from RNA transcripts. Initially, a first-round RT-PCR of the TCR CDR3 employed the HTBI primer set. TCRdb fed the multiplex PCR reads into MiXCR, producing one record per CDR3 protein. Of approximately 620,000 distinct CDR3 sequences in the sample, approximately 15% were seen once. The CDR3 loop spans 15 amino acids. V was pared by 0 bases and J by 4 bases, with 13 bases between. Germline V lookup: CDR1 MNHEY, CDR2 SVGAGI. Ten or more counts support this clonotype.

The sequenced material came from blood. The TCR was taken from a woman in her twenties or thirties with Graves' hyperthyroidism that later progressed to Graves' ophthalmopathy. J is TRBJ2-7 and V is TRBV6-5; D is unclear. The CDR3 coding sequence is TGTGCCAGCAGTTACTCGAGCAGTCTACTTTACGAGCAGTACTTC. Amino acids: CASSYSSSLLYEQYF.